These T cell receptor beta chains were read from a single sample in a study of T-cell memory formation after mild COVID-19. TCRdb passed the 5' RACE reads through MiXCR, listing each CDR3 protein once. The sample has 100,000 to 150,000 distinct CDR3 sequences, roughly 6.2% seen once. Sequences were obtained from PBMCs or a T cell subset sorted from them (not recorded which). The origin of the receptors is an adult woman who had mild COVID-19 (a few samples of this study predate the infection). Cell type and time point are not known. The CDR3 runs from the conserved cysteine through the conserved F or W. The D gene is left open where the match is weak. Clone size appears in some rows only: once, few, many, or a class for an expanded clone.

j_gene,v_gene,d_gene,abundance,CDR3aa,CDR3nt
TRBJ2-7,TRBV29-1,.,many,CSVGRRDTREQYF,TGCAGCGTGGGACGGCGAGATACTCGGGAGCAGTACTTC
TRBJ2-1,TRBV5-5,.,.,CASSLWGAYNEQFF,TGTGCCAGCAGCTTATGGGGGGCTTACAATGAGCAGTTCTTC
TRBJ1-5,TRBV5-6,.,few,CASSRHLLNQPQHF,TGTGCCAGCAGCCGTCATCTGCTAAATCAGCCCCAGCATTTT
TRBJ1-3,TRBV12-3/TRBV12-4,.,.,CASSLSSVGRGTGNTIYF,TGTGCCAGCAGTTTATCGTCGGTGGGCAGGGGTACAGGAAACACCATATATTTT
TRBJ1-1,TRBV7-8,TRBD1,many,CASSLGLSRGQAEAFF,TGTGCCAGCAGCTTAGGCCTGAGCAGGGGACAGGCTGAAGCTTTCTTT
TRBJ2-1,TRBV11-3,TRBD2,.,CASSLGLWTSGEFSYNEQFF,TGTGCCAGCAGCTTAGGGCTGTGGACTAGCGGCGAATTCTCCTACAATGAGCAGTTCTTC
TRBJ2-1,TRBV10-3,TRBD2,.,CAIRAGTSRSNNEQFF,TGTGCCATCAGAGCCGGGACTAGCAGGTCGAACAATGAGCAGTTCTTC
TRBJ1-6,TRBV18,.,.,CSSSPDSLPGSPLHF,TGTTCCAGCTCACCGGACTCTCTCCCAGGTTCACCCCTCCACTTT
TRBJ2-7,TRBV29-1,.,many,CSVPGEQYF,TGCAGCGTGCCCGGCGAGCAGTACTTC
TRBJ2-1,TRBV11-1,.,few,CASRTARGQGEQFF,TGTGCCAGCAGAACCGCCAGGGGTCAGGGTGAGCAGTTCTTC
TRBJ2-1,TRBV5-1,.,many,CASSLVASYNEQFF,TGCGCCAGCAGCTTGGTCGCCAGCTACAATGAGCAGTTCTTC
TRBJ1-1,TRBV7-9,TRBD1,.,CASSLEVGQGGTEAFF,TGTGCCAGCAGCTTAGAGGTAGGACAGGGAGGCACTGAAGCTTTCTTT
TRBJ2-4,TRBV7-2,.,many,CASSPEVAKNIQYF,TGTGCCAGCAGCCCAGAGGTAGCCAAAAACATTCAGTACTTC
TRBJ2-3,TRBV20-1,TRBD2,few,CSARDPAGGDTQYF,TGCAGTGCTAGAGATCCTGCGGGGGGGGATACGCAGTATTTT
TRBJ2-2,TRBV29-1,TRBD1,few,CSVRPTGQGGELFF,TGCAGCGTTCGACCAACGGGACAGGGAGGGGAGCTGTTTTTT
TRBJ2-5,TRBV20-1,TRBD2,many,CSARKAGGPQETQYF,TGCAGTGCTAGAAAAGCGGGAGGTCCCCAAGAGACCCAGTACTTC
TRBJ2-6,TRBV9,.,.,CASSSSEGGPRLANVLTF,TGTGCCAGCAGCTCCTCAGAGGGGGGCCCACGACTTGCCAACGTCCTGACTTTC
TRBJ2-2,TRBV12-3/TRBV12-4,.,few,CASSPTGKGWNTGELFF,TGTGCCAGCAGCCCAACAGGGAAGGGTTGGAACACCGGGGAGCTGTTTTTT
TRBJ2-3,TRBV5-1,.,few,CASSLAARTDTQYF,TGCGCCAGCAGCTTAGCGGCCCGCACAGATACGCAGTATTTT
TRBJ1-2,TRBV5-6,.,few,CASSFVGAISHYTF,TGTGCCAGCAGCTTTGTAGGGGCGATCAGTCACTACACCTTC
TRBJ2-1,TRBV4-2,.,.,CASSLPRTTSDEQFF,TGTGCCAGCAGCCTTCCGCGGACTACCTCCGATGAGCAGTTCTTC
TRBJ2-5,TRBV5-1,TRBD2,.,CASSLAGTSGDQETQYF,TGCGCCAGCAGCTTGGCCGGGACTAGCGGGGATCAAGAGACCCAGTACTTC
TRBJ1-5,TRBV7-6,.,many,CASSLQGDQPQHF,TGTGCCAGCAGCTTACAGGGAGATCAGCCCCAGCATTTT
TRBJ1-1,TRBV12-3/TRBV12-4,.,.,CASSLYEGGNTEAFF,TGTGCCAGCAGTTTATATGAGGGAGGGAACACTGAAGCTTTCTTT
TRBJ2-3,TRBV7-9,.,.,CASSLARGRPSTDTQYF,TGTGCCAGCAGCTTAGCGCGCGGCCGCCCTAGCACAGATACGCAGTATTTT
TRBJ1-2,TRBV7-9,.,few,CASSERPNRQSPSNYGYTF,TGTGCCAGCAGCGAACGCCCAAACCGACAGAGCCCTTCTAACTATGGCTACACCTTC
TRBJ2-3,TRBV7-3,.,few,CASSFGGYTDTQYF,TGTGCCAGCAGCTTCGGTGGATACACAGATACGCAGTATTTT
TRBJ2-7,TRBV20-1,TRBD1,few,CSASGTGGEQYF,TGCAGTGCTTCCGGGACAGGCGGCGAGCAGTACTTC
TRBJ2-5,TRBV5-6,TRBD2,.,CASSLTELAIGKETQYF,TGTGCCAGCAGCTTGACCGAACTAGCGATCGGGAAAGAGACCCAGTACTTC
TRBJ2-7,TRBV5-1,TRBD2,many,CASSSWTSGGGYEQYF,TGCGCCAGCAGCTCCTGGACTAGCGGGGGGGGCTACGAGCAGTACTTC
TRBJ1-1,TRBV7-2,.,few,CASSLVESTEAFF,TGTGCCAGCAGCTTAGTTGAGAGCACTGAAGCTTTCTTT
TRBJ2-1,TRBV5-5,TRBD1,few,CASSPRQGKYNEQFF,TGTGCCAGCAGCCCCAGACAGGGGAAGTACAATGAGCAGTTCTTC
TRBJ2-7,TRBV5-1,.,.,CASRAGPYEQYF,TGCGCCAGCAGGGCCGGACCCTACGAGCAGTACTTC
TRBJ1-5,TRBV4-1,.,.,CASSQEWADSNQPQHF,TGCGCCAGCAGCCAAGAGTGGGCGGATAGCAATCAGCCCCAGCATTTT
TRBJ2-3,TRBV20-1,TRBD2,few,CSARTSADTQYF,TGCAGTGCTCGGACTAGCGCAGATACGCAGTATTTT
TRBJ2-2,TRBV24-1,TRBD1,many,CATGQGSGTGELFF,TGTGCCACCGGACAGGGGTCGGGCACCGGGGAGCTGTTTTTT
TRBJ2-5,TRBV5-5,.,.,CASSVTLAGAQETQYF,TGTGCCAGCAGCGTGACCCTGGCAGGGGCCCAAGAGACCCAGTACTTC
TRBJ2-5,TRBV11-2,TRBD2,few,CASRSQGLAAYPQETQYF,TGTGCCAGCCGATCTCAGGGACTAGCGGCTTATCCACAAGAGACCCAGTACTTC
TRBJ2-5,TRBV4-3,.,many,CASSQEAGSWETQYF,TGCGCCAGCAGCCAAGAGGCCGGCAGTTGGGAGACCCAGTACTTC
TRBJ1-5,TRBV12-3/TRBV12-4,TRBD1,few,CASRTGGEQPQHF,TGTGCCAGCAGGACAGGGGGGGAACAGCCCCAGCATTTT
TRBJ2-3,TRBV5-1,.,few,CASSGGTMADTQYF,TGCGCCAGCAGCGGAGGGACAATGGCAGATACGCAGTATTTT